The sequence of this T cell receptor beta chain was determined in a study of cytomegalovirus exposure and HLA in healthy donors. PCR involved 60 Vbeta and 13 Jbeta primers. Some clones are missing from TCRdb's copy, which holds only in-frame ones; the method was immunoSEQ multiplex PCR. The sample has some 200,000 clones, 82% seen once. Study results and caveats: Reported findings show TCR beta sequences accurately forecast HLA-A and HLA-B alleles in most subjects.

A note on this clone: Antigen: not known. The sample has other DNA sequences that encode this CDR3 too.

Germline V CDR1 and CDR2: SEHNR, FQNEAQ (reference sequence). This CDR3 contains 15 residues. V was pared by 5 bases and J by 1 base, with 14 bases between. What was sequenced was PBMCs. This TCR came from a boy between 2 and 15 years old in good health and CMV-seronegative. V and J are TRBV7-9 and TRBJ1-1, with unresolved D. In nucleotides, the CDR3 is TGTGCCAGCAGCCCACGGGGTGGGCCGAACACTGAAGCTTTCTTT. This encodes CASSPRGGPNTEAFF.